These 17 T cell receptor beta chains originate from one sample sequenced in a study of blood T cell repertoires in COVID-19. TCRdb keeps only in-frame clones here, not all; method: immunoSEQ multiplex PCR. The sample lists about 200,000 clones, more than 70% occurring once. Material: peripheral blood. The receptors derive from a man between 18 and 29 years old with active or convalescent COVID-19.

This chain connects TRBV7-8 to TRBJ1-4; D might be TRBD1 (5 bases). The CDR3 has 14 residues. V was cut by 2 bases and J by 8 bases, with 12 bases left in between. Per germline, CDR1 SGHVS and CDR2 FQNEAQ. In DNA form, the CDR3 reads TGTGCCAGCAGCTTACGGGGGTATGGCGAAAAACTGTTTTTT. It encodes CASSLRGYGEKLFF.

This chain uses TRBV6-1 with TRBJ2-7; 10 bases are a match to TRBD1. The CDR3 totals 15 residues. The germline V gene encodes CDR1 MNHNS and CDR2 SASEGT. The J segment lost 4 bases and the V segment lost 0 bases, leaving 3 bases of the junction unmatched. Here the CDR3 DNA reads TGTGCCAGCAGTGAAGCGGGGGACAGGGGTTACGAGCAGTACTTC. This translates into CASSEAGDRGYEQYF.

The rearrangement uses TRBV7-6 and TRBJ2-3, with 9 bases fitting TRBD2. The CDR3 is 17 amino acids. With 1 base clipped from V and 3 bases from J, the junction kept 8 bases outside the gene matches. Germline-derived CDR1 and CDR2 are SGHVS and FNYEAQ. The CDR3, as DNA: TGTGCCAGCAGCTTAGACATTAGCGGGAGCGGGACAGATACGCAGTATTTT. As protein: CASSLDISGSGTDTQYF.

The chain is built from TRBV4-1 and TRBJ2-7; 7 nucleotides match TRBD1. The V and J ends lost 2 bases and 5 bases, in that order; junction bases with no gene match: 9. Per germline, CDR1 MGHRA and CDR2 YSYEKL. This CDR3 comprises 15 residues. The CDR3 sequence: CASSQQGRQGHEQYF. The CDR3 bases are TGCGCCAGCAGCCAACAGGGTCGACAGGGCCACGAGCAGTACTTC.

CDR3: CASSPNRDRVGVGYTF. In DNA form, the CDR3 reads TGTGCCAGCAGTCCTAACCGGGACAGGGTCGGCGTGGGGTACACCTTC. V usage is TRBV2 and J usage is TRBJ1-2, with 9 bases aligning to TRBD1. J lost 11 bases, V lost 5 bases, and 18 bases had no gene match. The CDR3 length is 16 residues. Looked up from germline, CDR1 is SNHLY and CDR2 is FYNNEI. The variable domain in full, with the rest retrieved from reference TRBV2 and TRBJ1-2, is EPEVTQTPSHQVTQMGQEVILRCVPISNHLYFYWYRQILGQKVEFLVSFYNNEISEKSEIFDDQFSVERPDGSNFTLKIRSTKLEDSAMYFCASSPNRDRVGVGYTFGSGTRLTVV.

The V and J genes are TRBV29-1 and TRBJ2-3; 7 nucleotides match TRBD1. Germline CDR1 reads SQVTM; CDR2 reads ANQGSEA. The ends lost 0 bases at V and 2 bases at J; junction bases unmatched: 5. The CDR3 runs 15 residues. The CDR3 region is CSVEDLGTATDTQYF. The CDR3 DNA is TGCAGCGTTGAAGATCTAGGGACAGCCACAGATACGCAGTATTTT.

The gene calls are TRBV18 and TRBJ1-4, with TRBD1 matching 8 bases. This CDR3 has 12 residues. The ends lost 4 bases at V and 11 bases at J; junction bases unmatched: 3. Germline CDR1 reads KGHSH; CDR2 reads LQKENI. CDR3 loop: CASSQDRDKLFF. For the CDR3, the DNA is TGTGCCAGCTCACAGGACAGGGACAAACTGTTTTTT.

The chain links TRBV19 to TRBJ2-7; possible D gene TRBD2, 6 bases. The CDR3 is 13 amino acids. CDR1 and CDR2 (germline): LNHDA, SQIVND (reference sequence). Trimming pared 5 bases from V and 0 bases from J, leaving 8 bases between. CDR3 in DNA: TGTGCCAGTAGTTTCGGGAGCTCCTACGAGCAGTACTTC. Its translation: CASSFGSSYEQYF.

The V gene is TRBV19, the J gene TRBJ1-5, with 8 nucleotides matching TRBD1. Germline loops: CDR1 LNHDA, CDR2 SQIVND (reference sequence). V lost 5 bases, J lost 6 bases, and 3 bases stayed unmatched. The CDR3 is 13 residues long. The CDR3 DNA is TGTGCCAGTAGTTCCCAGGGGGCTCAGCCCCAGCATTTT. Encoded protein: CASSSQGAQPQHF. Variable domain in full (rest from reference TRBV19 and TRBJ1-5): DGGITQSPKYLFRKEGQNVTLSCEQNLNHDAMYWYRQDPGQGLRLIYYSQIVNDFQKGDIAEGYSVSREKKESFPLTVTSAQKNPTAFYLCASSSQGAQPQHFGDGTRLSIL.

This chain joins TRBV5-1 and TRBJ2-5; perhaps TRBD2 as D (5 bases). The CDR3 extends over 15 amino acids. With 4 bases removed from V and 4 bases from J, the gap between germline ends came to 17 bases. Germline V lookup: CDR1 SGHRS, CDR2 YFSETQ. CDR3 sequence: CASSRESPRGETQYF. As DNA, the CDR3 is TGCGCCAGCAGCCGTGAATCACCACGGGGAGAGACCCAGTACTTC.

The CDR3: CASSGQGSTDTQYF. Here the CDR3 DNA reads TGTGCCAGCAGTGGACAGGGGAGTACAGATACGCAGTATTTT. The rearrangement uses TRBV7-9 and TRBJ2-3; 9 positions agree with TRBD1. The J segment lost 3 bases and the V segment lost 6 bases, leaving 4 bases of the junction unmatched. The CDR3 loop spans 14 amino acids. The germline gives CDR1 SEHNR, CDR2 FQNEAQ (reference sequence).

The V gene is TRBV6-5, the J gene TRBJ1-6; the D gene is possibly TRBD1 (5 bases). The CDR3 is made up of 14 amino acids. Germline V gene lookup returns CDR1 MNHEY and CDR2 SVGAGI. Trimming cost V 3 bases and J 9 bases, with 12 bases left between them. CDR3 residues: CASSYQGSSSPLHF. The CDR3 bases are TGTGCCAGCAGTTATCAGGGATCAAGTTCACCCCTCCACTTT.

This chain links TRBV5-1 with TRBJ2-3; 7 bases are a match to TRBD2. The CDR3 loop spans 16 amino acids. CDR1 is SGHRS, CDR2 YFSETQ, per germline. V shed 1 base, J shed 0 bases, and the junction held 5 bases outside the gene matches. This CDR3 is CASSLSAGRSTDTQYF. The CDR3, as DNA: TGCGCCAGCAGCTTGTCAGCGGGGAGAAGCACAGATACGCAGTATTTT.

This chain joins TRBV29-1 and TRBJ2-3; 10 bases map to TRBD1. Germline values: CDR1 SQVTM, CDR2 ANQGSEA. V gave up 6 bases and J gave up 3 bases; unmatched junction bases: 9. This CDR3 contains 15 residues. The chain's CDR3 is CSVGQTGGETDTQYF. The CDR3 nucleotides read TGCAGCGTCGGACAGACAGGGGGCGAAACAGATACGCAGTATTTT.

The rearrangement joins TRBV4-3 to TRBJ2-7, with D possibly matching TRBD2 (5 bases). The CDR3 sequence is 14 residues long. Germline V CDR1 and CDR2: LGHNA, YSLEER. The V and J ends lost 0 bases and 6 bases respectively, with 12 bases between them. The CDR3 DNA follows: TGCGCCAGCAGCCAAGATGCGGGCGTAGGCGAGCAGTACTTC. Protein product: CASSQDAGVGEQYF.

The rearrangement links TRBV3-1 (or the pseudogene TRBV3-2) to TRBJ2-5; 9 bases match TRBD2. The CDR3 has 15 amino acids. In germline, CDR1 is LGHDT, CDR2 YNNKEL (reference sequence). V lost 4 bases and J lost 7; bases outside the gene matches: 10. CDR3 in DNA: TGTGCCAGCAGCCCGAGCGGGGGGATACGGGGGACCCAGTACTTC. This gives the protein CASSPSGGIRGTQYF.

The chain links TRBV5-1 to TRBJ2-2; 10 positions match TRBD1. Germline trimming cut 4 bases from V and 4 bases from J; bases unmatched to any gene: 4. Looked up from germline, CDR1 is SGHRS and CDR2 is YFSETQ. This CDR3 spans 15 amino acids. CDR3 in amino acids: CASSNRTGGTGELFF. CDR3 coding DNA: TGCGCCAGCAGCAACCGGACAGGGGGCACCGGGGAGCTGTTTTTT.